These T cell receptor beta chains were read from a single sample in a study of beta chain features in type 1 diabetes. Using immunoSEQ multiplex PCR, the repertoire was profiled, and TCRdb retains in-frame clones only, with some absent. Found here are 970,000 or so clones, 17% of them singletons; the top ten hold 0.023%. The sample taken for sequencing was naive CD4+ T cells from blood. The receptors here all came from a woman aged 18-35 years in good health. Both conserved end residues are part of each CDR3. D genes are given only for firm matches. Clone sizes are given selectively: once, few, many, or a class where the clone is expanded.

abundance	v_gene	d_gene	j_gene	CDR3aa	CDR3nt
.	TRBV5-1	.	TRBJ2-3	CASSFLRTDTDTQYF	TGCGCCAGCAGCTTTTTAAGGACAGATACAGATACGCAGTATTTT
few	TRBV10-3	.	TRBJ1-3	CAIRDSLESTIYF	TGTGCCATCCGAGACAGTTTGGAAAGCACCATATATTTT
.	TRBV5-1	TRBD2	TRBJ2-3	CASSLLTRLAGNTDTQYF	TGCGCCAGCAGCCTGCTGACGCGACTAGCGGGAAACACAGATACGCAGTATTTT
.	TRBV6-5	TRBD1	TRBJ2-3	CASSYSDRGGDTQYF	TGTGCCAGCAGTTACTCGGACAGGGGTGGAGATACGCAGTATTTT
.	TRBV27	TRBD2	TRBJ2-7	CASSEAGGYEQYF	TGTGCCAGCAGTGAAGCGGGAGGGTACGAGCAGTACTTC
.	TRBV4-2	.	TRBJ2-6	CASSQEVSGANVLTF	TGTGCCAGCAGCCAAGAGGTTTCTGGGGCCAACGTCCTGACTTTC
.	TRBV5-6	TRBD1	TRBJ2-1	CASSLEWDRTYNEQFF	TGTGCCAGCAGCTTGGAATGGGACAGGACCTACAATGAGCAGTTCTTC
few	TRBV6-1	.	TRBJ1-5	CASKRNWGDQPQHF	TGTGCCAGCAAAAGAAACTGGGGGGATCAGCCCCAGCATTTT
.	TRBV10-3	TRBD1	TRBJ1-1	CAITPTGDKGEAFF	TGTGCCATCACCCCGACAGGGGACAAAGGCGAAGCTTTCTTT
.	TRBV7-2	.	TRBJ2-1	CASSFLNSYNEQFF	TGTGCCAGCAGCTTCCTAAATTCCTACAATGAGCAGTTCTTC
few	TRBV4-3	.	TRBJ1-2	CASSHSTGGRGYTF	TGCGCCAGCAGCCACTCGACGGGGGGCCGGGGCTACACCTTC
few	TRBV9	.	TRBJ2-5	CASRGEGPRETQYF	TGTGCCAGCAGGGGAGAGGGTCCCAGGGAGACCCAGTACTTC
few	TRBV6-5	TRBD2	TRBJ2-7	CASSYSRVAGYEQYF	TGTGCCAGCAGTTACTCGAGGGTAGCGGGATACGAGCAGTACTTC
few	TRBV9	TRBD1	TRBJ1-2	CASSRDRGQGYTF	TGTGCCAGCAGCCGGGACAGGGGGCAAGGCTACACCTTC
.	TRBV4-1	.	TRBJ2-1	CASSQLYRLGTAQFF	TGCGCCAGCAGCCAACTATACCGTCTAGGGACGGCGCAGTTCTTC
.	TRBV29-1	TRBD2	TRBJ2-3	CSVGTRGGRATDTQYF	TGCAGCGTTGGAACCAGGGGCGGGAGGGCGACAGATACGCAGTATTTT
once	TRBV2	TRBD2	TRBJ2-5	CASSDTASGRSPAYF	TGTGCCAGCAGTGACACGGCTAGCGGGAGAAGTCCGGCCTACTTC
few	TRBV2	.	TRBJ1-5	CASALTGLSQPQHF	TGTGCCAGCGCCCTGACAGGATTATCTCAGCCCCAGCATTTT
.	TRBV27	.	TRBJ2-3	CASSPTGDTQYF	TGTGCCAGCAGCCCCACAGGGGATACGCAGTATTTT
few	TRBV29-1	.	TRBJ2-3	CSAGGGGTDTQYF	TGCAGCGCTGGCGGAGGAGGGACAGATACGCAGTATTTT
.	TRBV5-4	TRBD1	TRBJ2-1	CASSLTPGQGNEQFF	TGTGCCAGCAGCTTGACCCCAGGACAGGGCAATGAGCAGTTCTTC
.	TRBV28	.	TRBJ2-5	CASSPGGRETQYF	TGTGCCAGCAGTCCAGGGGGGAGGGAGACCCAGTACTTC
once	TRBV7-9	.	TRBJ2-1	CATRVSSYNEQLF	TGTGCCACGCGGGTGAGCTCCTACAATGAGCAGCTCTTC
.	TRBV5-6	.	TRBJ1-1	CASSLGGRNTEAFF	TGTGCCAGCAGCTTGGGGGGGCGGAACACTGAAGCTTTCTTT
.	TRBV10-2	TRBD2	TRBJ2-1	CASSEIQGTSGFF	TGCGCCAGCAGTGAGATCCAAGGGACTAGCGGATTCTTC